The 12 T cell receptor beta chains below were found in one sample sequenced in a study of cytomegalovirus exposure and HLA in healthy donors. The primer mix had 60 Vbeta and 13 Jbeta primers. Profiled with immunoSEQ multiplex PCR; TCRdb holds only in-frame clones, not every one. Found here are about 100,000 clones, roughly three quarters of them singletons; the top ten hold around 4.1%. Sequenced: PBMCs. The receptors stem from a man in his forties in good health and CMV-seronegative.

This clone was detected once. V usage is TRBV6-5 and J usage is TRBJ2-7, with D perhaps TRBD1 (5 bases). The CDR3 has 14 residues. CDR1 is MNHEY and CDR2 is SVGAGI in the germline V gene. V was shortened by 5 bases and J by 2 bases, with 13 bases between the two germline ends. This CDR3 reads CASSDLLGAYEQYF. CDR3 nucleotides: TGTGCCAGCAGTGACCTCCTAGGGGCCTACGAGCAGTACTTC.

The rearrangement joins TRBV6-5 to TRBJ1-4; TRBD1 matches at 7 bases. This CDR3 is built from 15 residues. J gave up 1 base and V 3 bases, and 2 bases lay outside the gene matches. Germline values: CDR1 MNHEY, CDR2 SVGAGI. In DNA form, the CDR3 reads TGTGCCAGCAGTTATCGACAGGGAACTAATGAAAAACTGTTTTTT. Its protein is CASSYRQGTNEKLFF.

This clone was seen just once. V is TRBV6-5 and J is TRBJ1-1; 7 nucleotides agree with TRBD1. Losses at the gene ends were 6 bases for V and 0 bases for J; bases not matched to a gene: 4. Per the germline V gene, CDR1 is MNHEY and CDR2 is SVGAGI. The CDR3 sequence is 14 residues long. Here the CDR3 reads CASRRQGLNTEAFF. Written as DNA, the CDR3 is TGTGCCAGCAGGCGACAGGGCCTGAACACTGAAGCTTTCTTT.

The chain couples TRBV18 to TRBJ2-1, with no clear D. V gave up 2 bases and J gave up 3 bases, with 8 bases separating them. From germline, CDR1 is KGHSH and CDR2 LQKENI. This CDR3 spans 14 amino acids. DNA for the CDR3: TGTGCCAGCTCACCAGAGGATTTCTACAATGAGCAGTTCTTC. This encodes CASSPEDFYNEQFF.

The V and J genes are TRBV7-3 and TRBJ1-1; tentative D call: TRBD1 (6 bases). Trimming pared 4 bases from V and 1 base from J, leaving 10 bases between. CDR3 length: 14 amino acids. Germline V gives CDR1 SGHTA, CDR2 FQGTGA. For the CDR3, the DNA is TGTGCCAGCAGCTCGGGGGGACAGAACACTGAAGCTTTCTTT. Protein sequence: CASSSGGQNTEAFF.

The V gene is TRBV6-5, the J gene TRBJ1-1; tentative D call: TRBD1 (5 bases). Germline lookup yields CDR1 MNHEY and CDR2 SVGAGI. The CDR3 has 15 residues. The ends were cut back, 5 bases at V and 4 bases at J, with 17 bases in the middle. CDR3 in DNA: TGTGCCAGCAGTCGGGACGGGGGAGGGAGCACTGAAGCTTTCTTT. Translation gives CASSRDGGGSTEAFF.

This CDR3 reads CASSQDSTGGYGYTF. The CDR3 DNA sequence: TGCGCCAGCAGCCAGGATTCGACAGGGGGATATGGCTACACCTTC. The chain joins TRBV4-1 to TRBJ1-2, with 9 bases identical to TRBD1. Germline V gene data show CDR1 as MGHRA and CDR2 as YSYEKL. The V gene end was trimmed by 3 bases and the J gene end by 5 bases; junction bases not matched to a gene: 7. The CDR3 extends over 15 amino acids.

The chain combines TRBV6-4 with TRBJ2-1; 12 nucleotides line up with TRBD2. The CDR3 contains 16 residues. V lost 2 bases, J lost 9 bases, and 8 bases stayed unmatched. Germline V gene sequence: CDR1 MRHNA, CDR2 SNTAGT. CDR3: CASSDDGLAGGREQFF. The CDR3 DNA reads as TGTGCCAGCAGTGACGATGGGCTAGCGGGGGGGCGTGAGCAGTTCTTC.

The genes are TRBV7-2 and TRBJ2-3; D might be TRBD2 (5 bases). Germline V CDR1 and CDR2: SGHTA, FQGNSA. The CDR3 extends over 17 amino acids. The V end was cut by 5 bases, the J end by 6 bases, with 24 bases between. The CDR3 protein is CASSHLFRGAPGDTQYF. As DNA, the CDR3 is TGTGCCAGCAGCCACCTTTTCCGGGGTGCCCCGGGTGATACGCAGTATTTT.

The chain carries TRBV28 and TRBJ2-2; D perhaps matches TRBD2 (7 bases). The CDR3 runs 15 residues. V dropped 7 bases and J dropped 1 base, with 13 bases sitting between them. Germline loops: CDR1 MDHEN, CDR2 SYDVKM. Here the CDR3 DNA reads TGTGCCAGCACCCTAGGGGGGGGGAACACCGGGGAGCTGTTTTTT. As protein: CASTLGGGNTGELFF.

V and J are TRBV6-4 and TRBJ1-2; D uncertain. Germline V gene sequence: CDR1 MRHNA, CDR2 SNTAGT. The CDR3 length is 17 residues. The germline V and J ends were trimmed by 0 bases and 8 bases, with 22 bases remaining between them. CDR3 sequence: CASSDSPPRPISHGYTF. CDR3 in DNA: TGTGCCAGCAGTGACTCCCCCCCAAGGCCAATTAGCCACGGCTACACCTTC.

The rearrangement links TRBV7-9 to TRBJ2-1; 12 bases fit TRBD1. With V trimmed by 2 bases and J by 7 bases, 9 bases remained unmatched. CDR3 length: 17 amino acids. The germline gives CDR1 SEHNR, CDR2 FQNEAQ (reference sequence). In nucleotides, the CDR3 is TGTGCCAGCAGCTTACTACCGGGACAGGGGGCCGGGAATGAGCAGTTCTTC. It yields the protein CASSLLPGQGAGNEQFF.